This T cell receptor beta chain was recovered during a study of read filtering for tumor transcriptome and immune sequencing (dated by TCRdb to the early 2020s). Study-wide context: The cohort was composed of more than 16 male and some 13 female patients, with a mean age of approximately 66 years and an age range of roughly 40 to 85. By revised international staging, 8 or 9 patients were R-ISS I, some 17 were R-ISS II and 6 or 7 were R-ISS III. Whole-transcriptome libraries were prepared with the TruSeq RNA Access Library Prep Kit after DNase treatment. TCR-region mapped reads per sample ranged from about 3.5 to 10.27 million with IR-seq versus only about 85 to 1273 with RNA-seq. The study compared TCR repertoires from targeted immune repertoire sequencing and bulk whole-transcriptome sequencing run on the same bone marrow samples. One main goal was a read-filtering strategy for immune repertoire data, in particular deciding whether clonotypes backed by only one read should be removed. Study-wide findings and limitations: In IR-seq, single-read clonotypes were 80% to 90% of clonotypes but 3.5% to 4% of total reads; in RNA-seq they were approximately 73% of clonotypes and 35% to 45% of reads. The sorted CD138-negative fraction was not purified T cells but a mixed bone marrow immune population. When single-read clonotypes were removed, the proportions of shared clonotypes in IR-seq and RNA-seq correlated more strongly. Clonotypes were captured by IR-seq at much higher depth and more reliably than by RNA-seq, and smaller IR-seq throughput was sufficient for identification of most shared clonotypes.

Every patient had bone marrow sampled at the time of active disease. Bone marrow mononuclear cells were isolated by Ficoll-Hypaque density gradient centrifugation. Myeloma plasma cells were removed and CD138-negative cells were obtained by negative selection following labeling with CD138 magnetic microbeads on a MACS separator. The purity of the isolated cells was checked by flow cytometry with CD138 antibodies on an Attune NxT. TRIzol reagent was used to extract total RNA, which was then quantified with a NanoDrop spectrophotometer. For each patient, paired RNA-seq and IR-seq were run on the CD138-negative bone marrow sample from that patient. CDR3 length: 15 amino acids, cysteine to phenylalanine. Just the 45-base CDR3 DNA is kept, in frame starting at base 1. V is shortened by 2 bases, J by 0 bases, and the region joining them spans 11 bases. For CDR1 and CDR2, the germline V gene (reference sequence) lists DFQATT and SNEGSKA.

TCR libraries were constructed from about 400 ng RNA using the Immunoverse kit, and molecular barcoded adaptors covering alpha/delta and beta/gamma chains were employed. TCR library preparation used the same RNA that was used for transcriptome sequencing. TCR libraries were sequenced on an Illumina HiSeq 4000 with 2 x 150 cycles. The original pipeline was this. MiXCR aligned TCR reads to human V, D, J and C references and assembled the aligned reads into CDR3 clonotypes, with quality filtering and error correction included. The tcR package in R was used to analyze clonotype counts and gene usage diversity. Raw mapping reads were checked after the RNA-seq reads had been mapped by STAR aligner version 2.5.3a onto the human GRCh37 genome. To test how sequencing depth affects detected clonotypes, IR-seq fastq files were randomly downsampled with Seqtk 1.3. Clones were called with MiXCR by TCRdb after fastp trimmed the public reads at Q25, and only in-frame beta chains were retained. For every CDR3 protein sequence, its rows merge into one entry that carries the most common genes and DNA. In this record, the V and J calls reflect TCRdb's handling and not the investigators' own analysis. Counted in this sample were about 58,000 distinct CDR3 sequences; 9% to 15% of them appeared once. Approximately 16% of the sample comes from the top ten.

The sample holds a few counts of this clonotype. Its specific antigen is unknown. The sample holds no much larger clone one base away, and base qualities are not on file. The origin of this receptor is a donor over 35 with multiple myeloma. In this chain, TRBV20-1 is recombined with TRBJ1-5; the D gene is possibly TRBD1, with 5 bases matching. Specimen: a population of CD138-negative cells sorted from bone marrow. The label giving this sample's cell subset or site can be read as: bone marrow mononuclear cells depleted of CD138+ plasma/myeloma cells by negative magnetic selection. The CDR3 region reads CSARPQGGSNQPQHF. At the DNA level, the sequence is TGCAGTGCTAGACCTCAGGGAGGTAGCAATCAGCCCCAGCATTTT.